Here is one TCR beta chain with its context. This record comes from a study of blood T cell repertoires in COVID-19. Study-level information: Italy, Spain and the United States were the sources of the convalescent and acute COVID-19 samples. PBMCs, B-cell-depleted T cells, or T cells provided the cDNA or gDNA that made up the material.

Trimming removed 0 bases at V and 1 base at J, with 5 bases between. This CDR3 has 14 residues. Germline CDR1 and CDR2: SGHRS and YFSETQ. Per the authors' pipeline: Estimates of nucleated cell counts were drawn from the amplification of reference gene primers. Clones were sequenced by immunoSEQ multiplex PCR, and TCRdb holds only the in-frame ones, with some missing. The D gene and trimming were derived from the DNA, and the V and J assignments and clone size from that table. The sample carries hundreds of thousands of clones, around 90% recorded once. The chain uses TRBV5-1 and TRBJ2-4; the D is unclear. This sequence originates from a woman aged 25-40 years with acute or convalescent COVID-19. Sequencing used peripheral blood. CDR3 coding DNA: TGCGCCAGCAGCTTGGATCTGGCCAAAAACATTCAGTACTTC. This translates into CASSLDLAKNIQYF.